This TCR beta chain was captured by sequencing in a study of blood T cell repertoires in COVID-19. Using immunoSEQ multiplex PCR, the repertoire was profiled, and TCRdb retains in-frame clones only, with some absent. The sample has about 210,000 clones, approximately 91% seen once. This CDR3 is built from 14 residues. CDR1 and CDR2 (germline): LNHDA, SQIVND (reference sequence). V was clipped by 3 bases and J by 2 bases; unmatched bases: 3. The specimen was peripheral blood. The clonotype comes from a man in his forties with acute or convalescent COVID-19. J is TRBJ1-2 and V is TRBV19; 7 bases map to TRBD1. The CDR3 protein is CASSIGTANYGYTF. The CDR3 bases are TGTGCCAGTAGTATTGGGACAGCCAACTATGGCTACACCTTC.